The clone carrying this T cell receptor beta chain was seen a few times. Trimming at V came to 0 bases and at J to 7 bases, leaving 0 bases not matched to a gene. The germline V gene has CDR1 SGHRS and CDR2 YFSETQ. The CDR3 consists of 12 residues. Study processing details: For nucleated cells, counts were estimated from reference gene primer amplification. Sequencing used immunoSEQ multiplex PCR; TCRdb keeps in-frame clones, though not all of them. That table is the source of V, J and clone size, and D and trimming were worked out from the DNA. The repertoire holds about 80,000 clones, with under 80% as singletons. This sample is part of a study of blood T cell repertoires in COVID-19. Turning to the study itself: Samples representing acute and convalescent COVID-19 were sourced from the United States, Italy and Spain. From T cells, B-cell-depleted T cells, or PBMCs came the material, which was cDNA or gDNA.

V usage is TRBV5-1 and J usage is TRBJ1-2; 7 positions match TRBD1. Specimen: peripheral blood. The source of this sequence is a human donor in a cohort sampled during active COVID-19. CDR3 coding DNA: TGCGCCAGCAGCTTGGACAGGGGTGGCTACACCTTC. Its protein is CASSLDRGGYTF.